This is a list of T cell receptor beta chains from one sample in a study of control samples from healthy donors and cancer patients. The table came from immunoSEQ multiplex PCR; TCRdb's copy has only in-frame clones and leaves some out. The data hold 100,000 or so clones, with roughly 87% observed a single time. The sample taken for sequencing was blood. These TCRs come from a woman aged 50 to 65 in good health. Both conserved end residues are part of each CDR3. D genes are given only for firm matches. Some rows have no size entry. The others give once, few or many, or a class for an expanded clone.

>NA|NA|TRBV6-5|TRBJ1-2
CASTPEGGSVYGYTF
TGTGCCAGCACCCCGGAGGGGGGGAGCGTCTATGGCTACACCTTC
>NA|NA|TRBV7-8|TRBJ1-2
CASSPSPQTGTYGYTF
TGTGCCAGCAGCCCGTCACCGCAAACAGGGACCTATGGCTACACCTTC
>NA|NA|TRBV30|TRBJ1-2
CAWNEGSNYGYTF
TGTGCCTGGAATGAGGGCAGTAACTATGGCTACACCTTC
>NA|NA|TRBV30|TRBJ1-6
CAWSVLRGGESPLHF
TGTGCCTGGAGTGTACTTCGCGGAGGGGAGTCACCCCTCCACTTT
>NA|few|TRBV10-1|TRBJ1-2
CASSESPDGYYGYTF
TGCGCCAGCAGTGAGTCGCCGGACGGATACTATGGCTACACCTTC
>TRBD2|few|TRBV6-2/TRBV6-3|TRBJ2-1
CASSSSGSTDEQFF
TGTGCCAGCAGTTCTAGCGGGAGTACGGATGAGCAGTTCTTC
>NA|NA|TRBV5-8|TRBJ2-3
CASSVERATDTQYF
TGTGCCAGCAGCGTGGAGCGGGCCACAGATACGCAGTATTTT
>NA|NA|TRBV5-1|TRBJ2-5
CASNAGQWQETQYF
TGCGCCAGCAACGCCGGACAGTGGCAAGAGACCCAGTACTTC
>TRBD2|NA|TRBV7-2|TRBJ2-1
CASRAGLAAHNEQFF
TGTGCCAGCAGGGCGGGACTAGCGGCACACAATGAGCAGTTCTTC
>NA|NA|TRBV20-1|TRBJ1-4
CSTSGSGKLFF
TGCAGTACCTCTGGGTCCGGGAAACTGTTTTTT
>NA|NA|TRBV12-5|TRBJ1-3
CASGLTKDRETGNTIYF
TGTGCTAGTGGTTTGACTAAGGACCGTGAAACTGGAAACACCATATATTTT
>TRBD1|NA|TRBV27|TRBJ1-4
CASRNGDRFNEKLFF
TGTGCCAGCAGGAATGGGGACAGGTTCAATGAAAAACTGTTTTTT
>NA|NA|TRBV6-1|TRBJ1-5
CASSEWRTARGNQPQHF
TGTGCCAGCAGTGAGTGGCGGACAGCGCGGGGCAATCAGCCCCAGCATTTT
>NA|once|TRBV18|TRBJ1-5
CASSPLGRSDQPQHF
TGTGCCAGCTCACCACTAGGCAGGAGTGATCAGCCCCAGCATTTT
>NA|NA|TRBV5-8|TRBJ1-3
CASSLGGGNKVRGSGNTIYF
TGTGCCAGCAGCTTGGGCGGGGGAAATAAGGTGCGGGGCTCTGGAAACACCATATATTTT
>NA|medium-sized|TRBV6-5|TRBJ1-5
CASSYSGQPQHF
TGTGCCAGCAGTTACTCGGGACAGCCCCAGCATTTT
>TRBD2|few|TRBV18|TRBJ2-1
CASYPGGAGINEQFF
TGTGCCAGCTACCCCGGGGGGGCCGGAATCAATGAGCAGTTCTTC
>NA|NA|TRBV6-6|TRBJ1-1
CASTTYGETEAFF
TGTGCCAGCACCACATATGGAGAGACTGAAGCTTTCTTT
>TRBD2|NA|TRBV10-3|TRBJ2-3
CAISAPGLAGGRDTQYF
TGTGCCATCAGTGCCCCGGGACTAGCGGGAGGTAGGGATACGCAGTATTTT
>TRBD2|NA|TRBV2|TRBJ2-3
CASSPSGGPTDTQYF
TGTGCCAGCAGTCCTAGCGGGGGCCCCACAGATACGCAGTATTTT
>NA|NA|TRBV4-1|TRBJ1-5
CASGKVDYSNQPQHF
TGCGCCAGCGGAAAGGTGGACTATAGCAATCAGCCCCAGCATTTT
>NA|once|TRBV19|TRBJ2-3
CASSAPGRYSTDTQYF
TGTGCCAGTAGTGCCCCGGGACGGTATAGCACAGATACGCAGTATTTT
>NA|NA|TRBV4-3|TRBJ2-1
CASSQTPWTVNEQFF
TGCGCCAGCAGCCAAACACCCTGGACAGTCAATGAGCAGTTCTTC
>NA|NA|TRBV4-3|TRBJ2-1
CASSQDGGSYNEQFF
TGCGCCAGCAGCCAAGACGGGGGTTCCTACAATGAGCAGTTCTTC
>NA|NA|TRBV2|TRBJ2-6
CASSVGDAVRANVLTF
TGTGCCAGCAGTGTAGGTGACGCGGTAAGGGCCAACGTCCTGACTTTC
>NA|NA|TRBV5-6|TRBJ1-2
CASSLFPGGYGYTF
TGTGCCAGCAGCTTGTTCCCGGGGGGCTATGGCTACACCTTC
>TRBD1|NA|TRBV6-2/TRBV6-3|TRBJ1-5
CASSSYQGGQPQHF
TGTGCCAGCAGCAGTTATCAGGGGGGACAGCCCCAGCATTTT
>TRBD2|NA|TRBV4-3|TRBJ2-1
CASSQFLAGVEIDEQFF
TGCGCCAGCAGCCAATTTTTAGCGGGAGTAGAAATCGATGAGCAGTTCTTC
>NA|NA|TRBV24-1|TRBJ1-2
CATSDRTAGYGYTF
TGTGCCACCAGTGATCGGACAGCGGGCTATGGCTACACCTTC
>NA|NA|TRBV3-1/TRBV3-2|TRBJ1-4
CASSPRQTLEKLFF
TGTGCCAGCAGCCCCAGACAGACTTTGGAAAAACTGTTTTTT
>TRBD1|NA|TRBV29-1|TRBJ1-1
CSAGQGDRTEAFF
TGCAGCGCTGGACAGGGGGACCGGACTGAAGCTTTCTTT
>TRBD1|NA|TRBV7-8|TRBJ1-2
CASSYPGQEEHGYTF
TGTGCCAGCAGCTACCCGGGACAGGAAGAGCATGGCTACACCTTC
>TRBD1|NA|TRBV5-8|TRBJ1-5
CASIRRRGQLSNQPQHF
TGTGCCAGCATTAGGAGGAGGGGACAGTTAAGCAATCAGCCCCAGCATTTT
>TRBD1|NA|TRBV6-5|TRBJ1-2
CASGSQGGAYGYTF
TGTGCCAGCGGCTCCCAGGGGGGAGCCTATGGCTACACCTTC
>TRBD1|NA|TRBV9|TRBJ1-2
CASSTPQGARGYTF
TGTGCCAGCAGCACCCCACAGGGGGCGCGGGGCTACACCTTC
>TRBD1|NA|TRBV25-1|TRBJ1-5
CASSTDRYSNQPQHF
TGTGCCAGCAGTACGGACAGGTATAGCAATCAGCCCCAGCATTTT
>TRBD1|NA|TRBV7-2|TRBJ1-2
CASSLPGTGHYGYTF
TGTGCCAGCAGCTTACCAGGGACAGGGCACTATGGCTACACCTTC
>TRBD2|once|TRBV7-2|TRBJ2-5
CASSLLVLAGQETQYF
TGTGCCAGCAGCTTATTAGTACTAGCGGGACAAGAGACCCAGTACTTC
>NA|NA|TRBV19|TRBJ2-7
CASSHDREGEQYF
TGTGCCAGTAGTCATGACAGGGAGGGCGAGCAGTACTTC
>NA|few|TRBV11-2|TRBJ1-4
CASSQHRPQLFF
TGTGCCAGCAGCCAGCACAGGCCGCAACTGTTTTTT
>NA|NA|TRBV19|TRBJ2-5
CASSFGQRIGETQYF
TGTGCCAGTAGCTTTGGACAGCGGATCGGAGAGACCCAGTACTTC
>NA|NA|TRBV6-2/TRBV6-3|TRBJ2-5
CASSYVQGGETQYF
TGTGCCAGCAGTTACGTGCAGGGTGGGGAGACCCAGTACTTC
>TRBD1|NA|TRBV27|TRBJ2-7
CASSFFPVQGFYEQYF
TGTGCCAGCAGTTTTTTTCCCGTACAGGGGTTCTACGAGCAGTACTTC
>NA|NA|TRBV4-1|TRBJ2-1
CASSHRREQFF
TGCGCCAGCAGCCATCGACGGGAGCAGTTCTTC
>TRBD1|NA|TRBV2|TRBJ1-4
CASRRGQGGKLFF
TGTGCCAGCAGGCGGGGACAGGGAGGAAAACTGTTTTTT
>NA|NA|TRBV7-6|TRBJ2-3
CASKKGGDTQYF
TGTGCCAGCAAAAAGGGGGGAGATACGCAGTATTTT
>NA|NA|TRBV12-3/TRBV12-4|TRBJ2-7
CASSLGDFGQYF
TGTGCCAGCAGTTTAGGGGACTTCGGGCAGTACTTC
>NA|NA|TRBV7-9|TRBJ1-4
CASSFQSSTNEKLFF
TGTGCCAGCAGCTTTCAGAGTTCAACTAATGAAAAACTGTTTTTT
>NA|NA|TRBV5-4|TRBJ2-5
CASSLNGFGQETQYF
TGTGCCAGCAGCTTGAACGGGTTCGGACAAGAGACCCAGTACTTC
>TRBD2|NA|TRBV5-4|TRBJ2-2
CASSQPTIAGDKAGELFF
TGTGCCAGCAGCCAACCAACTATAGCGGGAGATAAAGCCGGGGAGCTGTTTTTT